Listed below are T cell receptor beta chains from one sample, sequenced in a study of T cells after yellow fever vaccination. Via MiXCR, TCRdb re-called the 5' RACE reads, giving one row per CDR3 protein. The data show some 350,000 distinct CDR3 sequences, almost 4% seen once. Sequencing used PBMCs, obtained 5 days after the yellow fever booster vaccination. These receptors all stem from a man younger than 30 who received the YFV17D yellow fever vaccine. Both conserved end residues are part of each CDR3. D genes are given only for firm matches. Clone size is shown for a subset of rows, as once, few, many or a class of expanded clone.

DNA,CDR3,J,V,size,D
TGTGCCAGCAGTTCGCGAACAGGGTTGTCAAACACCATATATTTT,CASSSRTGLSNTIYF,TRBJ1-3,TRBV27,few,-
TGTGCCAGCAGTCCCCAGGGGTACTACAATGAGCAGTTCTTC,CASSPQGYYNEQFF,TRBJ2-1,TRBV27,many,-
TGCAGCGTTGAAAGGGTCGCTAGTGAAGCTTTCTTT,CSVERVASEAFF,TRBJ1-1,TRBV29-1,few,-
TGCGCTTGGGGTCCGGAGGGAGATACGCAGTATTTT,CAWGPEGDTQYF,TRBJ2-3,TRBV5-1,-,-
TGTGCCAGTAGTATAGATATGGCCCTGGGGACTGAAGCTTTCTTT,CASSIDMALGTEAFF,TRBJ1-1,TRBV19,few,-
TGTGCCAGCAACTCCCCCCGGGGCGGGGGTACAGATACGCAGTATTTT,CASNSPRGGGTDTQYF,TRBJ2-3,TRBV28,few,TRBD2
TGTGCCAGCAGACAGGGGTGGAGCGGGGAGCTGTTTTTT,CASRQGWSGELFF,TRBJ2-2,TRBV7-2,many,TRBD1
TGCGCCAGTCAGGACGTCTCTGGGGCCAACGTCCTGACTTTC,CASQDVSGANVLTF,TRBJ2-6,TRBV5-1,-,-
TGCGCCAGCAGCCCCGACAGGGCAGGCAGCGGTGAGCAGTTCTTC,CASSPDRAGSGEQFF,TRBJ2-1,TRBV5-1,few,TRBD1
TGCGCCAGCAGCCAGAGCGGGGGGGGTATTCAAGAGACCCAGTACTTC,CASSQSGGGIQETQYF,TRBJ2-5,TRBV4-3,many,TRBD2
TGTGCCAGCAGCGTCGGGACCCTTGAGAATCAGCCCCAGCATTTT,CASSVGTLENQPQHF,TRBJ1-5,TRBV7-2,few,-
TGTGCCAGCAGTGACGGGGGTGGGAGCTATGGCTACACCTTC,CASSDGGGSYGYTF,TRBJ1-2,TRBV6-4,few,-
TGTGCCAGCAGTTCCCTGGGGCTAGCCAAAAACATTCAGTACTTC,CASSSLGLAKNIQYF,TRBJ2-4,TRBV6-5,many,-
TGTGCCAGCGAGGGGGGGGCAGGTGAGCAGTTCTTC,CASEGGAGEQFF,TRBJ2-1,TRBV28,many,-
TGTGCCAGCAGCTTTGCCTACATCCGCTCTAATGAAAAACTGTTTTTT,CASSFAYIRSNEKLFF,TRBJ1-4,TRBV11-2,many,-
TGTGCCAGCAGCTTGGGGAGGGGGCGAGGAACTAATGAAAAACTGTTTTTT,CASSLGRGRGTNEKLFF,TRBJ1-4,TRBV7-8,many,TRBD1
TGTGCCAGCAGCCGATATAGACAGGGGACCTTCCCCTACGAGCAGTACTTC,CASSRYRQGTFPYEQYF,TRBJ2-7,TRBV3-1,few,TRBD1
TGTGCCAGCAGCTCTGTGGGGGCCCAAGAGACCCAGTACTTC,CASSSVGAQETQYF,TRBJ2-5,TRBV7-7,-,-
TGCAGTGCTGGCTCCGCGGAGGGGTACCAAGAGACCCAGTACTTC,CSAGSAEGYQETQYF,TRBJ2-5,TRBV20-1,few,-
TGTGCCACCAGCAGGCGCTTGGAGAACACCGGGGAGCTGTTTTTT,CATSRRLENTGELFF,TRBJ2-2,TRBV15,few,-
TGCGCCAGCAGCCCCGGGACAGCTAATTCACCCCTCCACTTT,CASSPGTANSPLHF,TRBJ1-6,TRBV10-2,-,TRBD1
TGCGCCAGCAGCCAAAGCGGGGGGGCGTACAATGAGCAGTTCTTC,CASSQSGGAYNEQFF,TRBJ2-1,TRBV4-1,many,TRBD2
TGCGCCAGCAGCTTGGACCAGGGTGGAGATACGCAGTATTTT,CASSLDQGGDTQYF,TRBJ2-3,TRBV5-1,-,-
TGCGCCAGCAGCCACCGCACGGGACTAGCGGGGGAAAGCACAGATACGCAGTATTTT,CASSHRTGLAGESTDTQYF,TRBJ2-3,TRBV4-3,many,TRBD2
TGCAGCGTTGCGGGGGATTACCAAGAGACCCAGTACTTC,CSVAGDYQETQYF,TRBJ2-5,TRBV29-1,-,-
TGCAGTGCTGACGGACAGGCAGCTGAAGCTTTCTTT,CSADGQAAEAFF,TRBJ1-1,TRBV20-1,few,TRBD1
TGTGCCAGCAGCTCCACATTACTAGCGGGGGGGCCTTACAATGAGCAGTTCTTC,CASSSTLLAGGPYNEQFF,TRBJ2-1,TRBV11-2,-,TRBD2
TGTGCCAGCAGCTTCGAGCCGGGATCCCAAAATGAAAAACTGTTTTTT,CASSFEPGSQNEKLFF,TRBJ1-4,TRBV7-2,few,-
TGTGCCAGCAGTTATGTGTCGCTGAATAATCAGCCCCAGCATTTT,CASSYVSLNNQPQHF,TRBJ1-5,TRBV6-6,few,-
TGTGCCAGCAGCTCGGACGGAATCAATCAGCCCCAGCATTTT,CASSSDGINQPQHF,TRBJ1-5,TRBV7-2,many,-
TGTGCCAGCAGCCCGGGACTAGCGAGCACAGATACGCAGTATTTT,CASSPGLASTDTQYF,TRBJ2-3,TRBV5-4,many,TRBD2
TGTGCCAGTAGTGCCCAGGGTGTTCCGGATACGCAGTATTTT,CASSAQGVPDTQYF,TRBJ2-3,TRBV19,-,-
TGTGCCAGCAGAGAGGACAGAATGAACACCGGGGAGCTGTTTTTT,CASREDRMNTGELFF,TRBJ2-2,TRBV6-2/TRBV6-3,many,-
TGTGCCATCAGTGAGTCGTTAGGCCTGTGGAGCAATCAGCCCCAGCATTTT,CAISESLGLWSNQPQHF,TRBJ1-5,TRBV10-3,few,-
TGTGCCAGCAGTTTGGACGGTCTCTACGAGCAGTACTTC,CASSLDGLYEQYF,TRBJ2-7,TRBV28,many,-
TGCAGCGTTGCCCTCAGACTAGCCACAGATACGCAGTATTTT,CSVALRLATDTQYF,TRBJ2-3,TRBV29-1,-,TRBD2
TGTGCCAGCAACTTCAGGGGCCCGGATGATACGCAGTATTTT,CASNFRGPDDTQYF,TRBJ2-3,TRBV5-5,few,-
TGTGCCAGCAGCTTAACGGCTAGCGGGGGGGCCGAAGATACGCAGTATTTT,CASSLTASGGAEDTQYF,TRBJ2-3,TRBV7-3,-,TRBD2
TGCGCCAGCACCCCTGCGGCGGGACTAGCAGGTGATACGCAGTATTTT,CASTPAAGLAGDTQYF,TRBJ2-3,TRBV4-3,-,TRBD2
TGTGCCAGCAGCATTGACAGGGCTTTTGAGCAGTTCTTC,CASSIDRAFEQFF,TRBJ2-1,TRBV12-3/TRBV12-4,few,TRBD1
TGTGCCAGCAGCTTACATCAGGGTATCGCAGATACGCAGTATTTT,CASSLHQGIADTQYF,TRBJ2-3,TRBV7-8,few,-
TGCGCCAGCAGCTTGGCAGGGCAGGAGCAGTACTTC,CASSLAGQEQYF,TRBJ2-7,TRBV5-1,few,-
TGTGCCATCAACCGACAGGGGGCCAGCTACGAGCAGTACTTC,CAINRQGASYEQYF,TRBJ2-7,TRBV10-3,few,TRBD1
TGTGCCAGCAGCTCCGCCCGTCGCGGAGAGCGGGGGGGCCCTCCCTACAATGAGCAGTTCTTC,CASSSARRGERGGPPYNEQFF,TRBJ2-1,TRBV6-2/TRBV6-3,-,TRBD2
TGTGCCAGCAGCTTAATTTGTACGATCCAGCTTGGAAACACCATATATTTT,CASSLICTIQLGNTIYF,TRBJ1-3,TRBV7-3,-,-
TGTGCCAGCAGCCGCGCGGGACAGGGAACCTATGGCTACACCTTC,CASSRAGQGTYGYTF,TRBJ1-2,TRBV16,few,TRBD1
TGTGCCAGCAGCGCCCGCGCAGGGAATTCACCCCTCCACTTT,CASSARAGNSPLHF,TRBJ1-6,TRBV11-2,many,-
TGTGCCAGCAGATCCCGGACAGGGAGCTATGGCTACACCTTC,CASRSRTGSYGYTF,TRBJ1-2,TRBV6-5,-,TRBD1
TGCAGTGCTACGTCGGGACAGGGGAACTATGGCTACACCTTC,CSATSGQGNYGYTF,TRBJ1-2,TRBV20-1,many,TRBD1
TGTGCCAGCAGCAGTGGACATTTCGGCTCCTACAATGAGCAGTTCTTC,CASSSGHFGSYNEQFF,TRBJ2-1,TRBV7-9,-,-
TGTGCCAGCAGTGTGGTGACAGGGAATCAGCCCCAGCATTTT,CASSVVTGNQPQHF,TRBJ1-5,TRBV12-3/TRBV12-4,-,TRBD1
TGCAGCGTTGCGAGGACTCTCGGGGGAGAGACCCAGTACTTC,CSVARTLGGETQYF,TRBJ2-5,TRBV29-1,-,-